This entry lists 3 T cell receptor beta chains sequenced from one sample in a study of CD4 and CD8 cells across lung adenocarcinoma regions. Each CDR3 protein gets one entry after TCRdb re-called the PCR reads with MiXCR. The sample yields some 20,000 distinct CDR3 sequences, 54% seen once. What was sequenced was CD8+ T cells from the center of a lung tumor. These receptor sequences come from a female donor with lung adenocarcinoma. The CD4 and CD8 labels of this study may be unreliable.

This clonotype has a handful of counts. The chain has TRBV30 and TRBJ2-1; 7 bases agree with TRBD1. Germline V CDR1 and CDR2: GTSNPN, SVGIG (reference sequence). The CDR3 covers 16 residues. The V gene end was trimmed by 6 bases and the J gene end by 3 bases; junction bases not matched to a gene: 14. The CDR3 loop reads CACQKGGSLVYNEQFF. CDR3 coding DNA: TGTGCCTGCCAAAAAGGGGGCTCGCTTGTCTACAATGAGCAGTTCTTC.

This clonotype was recorded many times. The chain recombines TRBV7-6 with TRBJ2-3, with 9 bases that match TRBD2. The germline gives CDR1 SGHVS, CDR2 FNYEAQ. CDR3 length: 17 residues. V dropped 0 bases and J dropped 6; count of bases not matched to a gene: 10. The DNA for the CDR3 is TGTGCCAGCAGCTTAGCGGTGGCGGGGGGGAGCGGGGATACGCAGTATTTT. This sequence encodes CASSLAVAGGSGDTQYF.

The chain couples TRBV6-1 to TRBJ2-3; 9 bases map to TRBD2. CDR3 length: 16 residues. J lost 7 bases, V lost 1 base, and 9 bases had no gene match. The germline V gene has CDR1 MNHNS and CDR2 SASEGT. The CDR3 region is CASSEGAGGGWNTQYF. Written as DNA, the CDR3 is TGTGCCAGCAGTGAAGGGGCGGGAGGGGGTTGGAATACGCAGTATTTT.